This paragraph covers one T cell receptor beta chain sequence. The V gene end was trimmed by 4 bases and the J gene end by 5 bases; junction bases not matched to a gene: 10. Germline V gene data show CDR1 as SGHDN and CDR2 as FVKESK. This CDR3 comprises 15 residues. A second PCR of about 7 to 12 cycles used a sample-barcoded 5' primer and a J-beta primer mix. TCRdb used MiXCR to reprocess the 5' RACE reads, holding one entry per CDR3 protein. The sample has some 890,000 distinct CDR3 sequences, roughly 28% seen once. The data are from a study of blood T cells in healthy people across ages. This same sample was also part of a study on T cells of mothers and their children. From that study: In this cohort, donors were three healthy Caucasian mothers plus their six children. Clones that were microchimeric and persistent were not detected among T cells.

Sequencing used blood. The source of this sequence is a woman aged 40 to 50 in good health. The chain is built from TRBV14 and TRBJ1-2; the match to TRBD1 covers 7 bases. CDR3 sequence reads: CASSLEQGKGYGYTF. DNA of the CDR3: TGTGCCAGCAGCCTCGAACAGGGGAAGGGGTATGGCTACACCTTC.